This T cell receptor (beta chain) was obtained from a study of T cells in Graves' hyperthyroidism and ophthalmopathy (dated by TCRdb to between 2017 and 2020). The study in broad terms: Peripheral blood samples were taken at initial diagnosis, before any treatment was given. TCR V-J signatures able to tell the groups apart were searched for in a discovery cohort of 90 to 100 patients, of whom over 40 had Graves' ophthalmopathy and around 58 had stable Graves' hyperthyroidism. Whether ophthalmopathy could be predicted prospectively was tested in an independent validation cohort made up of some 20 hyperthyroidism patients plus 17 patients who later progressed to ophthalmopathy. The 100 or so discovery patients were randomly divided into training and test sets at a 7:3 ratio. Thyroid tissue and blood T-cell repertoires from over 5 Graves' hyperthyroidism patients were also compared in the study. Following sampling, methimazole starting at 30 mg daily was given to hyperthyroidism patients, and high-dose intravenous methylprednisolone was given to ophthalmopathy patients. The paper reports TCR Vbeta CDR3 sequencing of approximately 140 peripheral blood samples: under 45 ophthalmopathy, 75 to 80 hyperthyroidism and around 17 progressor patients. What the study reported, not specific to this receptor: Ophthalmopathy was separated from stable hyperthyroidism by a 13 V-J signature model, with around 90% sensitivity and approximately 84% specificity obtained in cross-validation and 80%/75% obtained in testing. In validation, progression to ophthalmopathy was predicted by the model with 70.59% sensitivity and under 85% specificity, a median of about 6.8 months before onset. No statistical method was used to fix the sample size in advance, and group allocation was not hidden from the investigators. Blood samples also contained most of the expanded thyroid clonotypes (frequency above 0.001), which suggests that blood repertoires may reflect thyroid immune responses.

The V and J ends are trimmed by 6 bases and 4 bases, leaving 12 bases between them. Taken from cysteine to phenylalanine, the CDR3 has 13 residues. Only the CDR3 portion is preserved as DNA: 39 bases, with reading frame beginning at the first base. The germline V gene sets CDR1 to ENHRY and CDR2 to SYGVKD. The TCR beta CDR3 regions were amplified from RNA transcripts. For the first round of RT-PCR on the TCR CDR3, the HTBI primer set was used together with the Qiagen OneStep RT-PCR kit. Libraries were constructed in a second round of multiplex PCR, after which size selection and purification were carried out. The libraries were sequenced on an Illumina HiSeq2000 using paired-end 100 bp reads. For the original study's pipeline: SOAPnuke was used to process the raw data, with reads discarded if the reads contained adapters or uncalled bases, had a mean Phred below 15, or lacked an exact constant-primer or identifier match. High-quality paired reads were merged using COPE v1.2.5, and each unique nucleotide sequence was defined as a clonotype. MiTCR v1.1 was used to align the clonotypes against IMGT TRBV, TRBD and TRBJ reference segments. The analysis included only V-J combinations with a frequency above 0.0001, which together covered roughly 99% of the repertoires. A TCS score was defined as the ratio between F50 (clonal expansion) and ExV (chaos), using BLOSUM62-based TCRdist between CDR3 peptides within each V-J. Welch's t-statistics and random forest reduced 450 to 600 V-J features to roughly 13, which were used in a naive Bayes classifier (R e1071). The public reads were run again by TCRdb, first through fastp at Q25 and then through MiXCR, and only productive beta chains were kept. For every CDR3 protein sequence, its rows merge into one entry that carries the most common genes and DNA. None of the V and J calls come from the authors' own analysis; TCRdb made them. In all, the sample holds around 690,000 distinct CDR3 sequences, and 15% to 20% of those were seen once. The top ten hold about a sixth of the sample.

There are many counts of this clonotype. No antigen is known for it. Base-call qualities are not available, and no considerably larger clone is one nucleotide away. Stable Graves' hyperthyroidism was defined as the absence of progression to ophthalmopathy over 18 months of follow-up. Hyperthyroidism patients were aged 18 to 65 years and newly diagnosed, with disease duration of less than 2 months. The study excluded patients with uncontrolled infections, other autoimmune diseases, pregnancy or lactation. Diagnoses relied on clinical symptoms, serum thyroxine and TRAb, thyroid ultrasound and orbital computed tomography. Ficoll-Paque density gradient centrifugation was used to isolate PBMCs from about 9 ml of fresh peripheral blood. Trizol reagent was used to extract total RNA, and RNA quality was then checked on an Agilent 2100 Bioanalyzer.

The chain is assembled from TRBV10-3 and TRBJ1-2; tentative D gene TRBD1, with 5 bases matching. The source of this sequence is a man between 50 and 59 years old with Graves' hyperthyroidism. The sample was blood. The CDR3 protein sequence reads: CAISAGTSYGYTF. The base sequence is TGTGCCATCAGCGCAGGGACGAGCTATGGCTACACCTTC.